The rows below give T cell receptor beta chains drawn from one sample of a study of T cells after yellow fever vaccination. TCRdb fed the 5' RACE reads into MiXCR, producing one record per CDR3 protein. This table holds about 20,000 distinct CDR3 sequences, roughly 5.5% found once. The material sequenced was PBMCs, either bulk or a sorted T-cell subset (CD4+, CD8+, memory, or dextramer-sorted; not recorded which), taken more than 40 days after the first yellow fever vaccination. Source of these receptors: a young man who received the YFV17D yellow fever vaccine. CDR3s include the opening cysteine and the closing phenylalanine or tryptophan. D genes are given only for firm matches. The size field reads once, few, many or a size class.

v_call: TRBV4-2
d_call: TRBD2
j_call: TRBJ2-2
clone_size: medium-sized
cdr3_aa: CASSQDPGGATGELFF
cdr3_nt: TGTGCCAGCAGCCAAGATCCGGGGGGGGCCACCGGGGAGCTGTTTTTT

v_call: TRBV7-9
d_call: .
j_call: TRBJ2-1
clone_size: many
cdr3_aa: CASSLDGGPYNEQFF
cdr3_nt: TGTGCCAGCAGCCTGGACGGGGGCCCCTACAATGAGCAGTTCTTC

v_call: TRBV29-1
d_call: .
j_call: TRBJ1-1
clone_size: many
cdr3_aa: CSVETRPNTEAFF
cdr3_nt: TGCAGCGTTGAGACCAGGCCGAACACTGAAGCTTTCTTT

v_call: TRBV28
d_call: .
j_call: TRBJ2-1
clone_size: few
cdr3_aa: CASSSSMRYNEQFF
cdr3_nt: TGTGCCAGCAGTTCCTCGATGCGATACAATGAGCAGTTCTTC

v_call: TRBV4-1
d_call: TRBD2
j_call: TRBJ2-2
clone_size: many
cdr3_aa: CASSQDTSGGHTGELFF
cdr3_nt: TGCGCCAGCAGCCAAGATACAAGCGGGGGACACACCGGGGAGCTGTTTTTT

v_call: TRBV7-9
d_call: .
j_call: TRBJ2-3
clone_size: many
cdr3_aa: CASSLEAGGRADTQYF
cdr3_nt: TGTGCCAGCAGCTTAGAGGCGGGCGGGCGAGCGGATACGCAGTATTTT

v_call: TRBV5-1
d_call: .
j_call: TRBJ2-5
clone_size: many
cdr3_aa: CASSLEVGPQETQYF
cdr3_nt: TGCGCCAGCAGCTTGGAGGTGGGACCCCAAGAGACCCAGTACTTC

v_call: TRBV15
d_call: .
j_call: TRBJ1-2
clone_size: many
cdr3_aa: CATSRDRTGDGYTF
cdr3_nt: TGTGCCACCAGCAGAGATCGAACGGGAGATGGCTACACCTTC

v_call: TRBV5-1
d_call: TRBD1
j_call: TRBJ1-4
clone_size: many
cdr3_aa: CASSVVPPGQEQHEKLFF
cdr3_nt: TGCGCCAGCAGCGTTGTTCCTCCGGGACAGGAGCAACATGAAAAACTGTTTTTT

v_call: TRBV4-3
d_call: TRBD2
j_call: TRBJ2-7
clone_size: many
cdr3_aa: CASSQSGVSYEQYF
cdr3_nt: TGCGCCAGCAGCCAAAGCGGGGTCTCCTACGAGCAGTACTTC

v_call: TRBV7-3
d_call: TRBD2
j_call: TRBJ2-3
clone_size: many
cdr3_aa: CASSFGGADTQYF
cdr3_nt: TGTGCCAGCAGCTTCGGGGGGGCGGATACGCAGTATTTT